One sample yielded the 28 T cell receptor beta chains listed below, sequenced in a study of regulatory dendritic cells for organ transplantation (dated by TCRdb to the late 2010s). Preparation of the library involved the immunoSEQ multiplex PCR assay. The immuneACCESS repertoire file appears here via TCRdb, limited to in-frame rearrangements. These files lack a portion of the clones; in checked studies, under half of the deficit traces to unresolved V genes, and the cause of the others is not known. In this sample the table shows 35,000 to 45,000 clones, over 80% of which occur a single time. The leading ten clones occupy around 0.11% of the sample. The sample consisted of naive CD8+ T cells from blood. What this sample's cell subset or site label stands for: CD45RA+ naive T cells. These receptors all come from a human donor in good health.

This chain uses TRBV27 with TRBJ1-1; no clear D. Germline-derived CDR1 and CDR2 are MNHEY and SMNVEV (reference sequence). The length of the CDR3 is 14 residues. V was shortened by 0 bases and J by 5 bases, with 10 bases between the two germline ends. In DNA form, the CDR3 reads TGTGCCAGCAGTTTATCTCTTCTGGGGACTGAAGCTTTCTTT. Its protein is CASSLSLLGTEAFF.

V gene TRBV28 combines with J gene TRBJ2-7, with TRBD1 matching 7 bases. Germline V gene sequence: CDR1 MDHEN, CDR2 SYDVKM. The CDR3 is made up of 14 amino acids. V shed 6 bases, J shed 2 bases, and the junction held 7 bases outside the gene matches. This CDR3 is CASSLMGQPYEQYF. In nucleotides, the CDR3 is TGTGCCAGCAGCCTGATGGGACAGCCCTACGAGCAGTACTTC.

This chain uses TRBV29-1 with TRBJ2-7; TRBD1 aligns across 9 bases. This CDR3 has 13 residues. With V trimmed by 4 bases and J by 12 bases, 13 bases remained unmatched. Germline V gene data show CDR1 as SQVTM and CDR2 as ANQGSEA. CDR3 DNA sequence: TGCAGCGTTGCGGGACAGGGAAAGGAACGTCGGTACTTC. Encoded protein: CSVAGQGKERRYF.

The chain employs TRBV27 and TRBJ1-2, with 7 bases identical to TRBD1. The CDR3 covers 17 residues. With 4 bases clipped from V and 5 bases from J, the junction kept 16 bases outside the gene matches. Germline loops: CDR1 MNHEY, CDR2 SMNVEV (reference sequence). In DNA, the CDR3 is TGTGCCAGCAGTTCGCGTAGGGGGCAGACTGGACGATATGGCTACACCTTC. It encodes CASSSRRGQTGRYGYTF.

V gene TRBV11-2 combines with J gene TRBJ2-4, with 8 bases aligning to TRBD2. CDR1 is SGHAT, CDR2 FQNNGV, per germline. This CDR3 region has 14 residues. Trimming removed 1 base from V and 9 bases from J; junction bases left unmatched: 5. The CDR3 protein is CASSLGGLGLIQYF. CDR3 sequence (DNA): TGTGCCAGCAGCTTAGGGGGACTAGGGCTCATTCAGTACTTC. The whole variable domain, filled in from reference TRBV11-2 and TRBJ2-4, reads EAGVAQSPRYKIIEKRQSVAFWCNPISGHATLYWYQQILGQGPKLLIQFQNNGVVDDSQLPKDRFSAERLKGVDSTLKIQPAKLEDSAVYLCASSLGGLGLIQYFGAGTRLSVL.

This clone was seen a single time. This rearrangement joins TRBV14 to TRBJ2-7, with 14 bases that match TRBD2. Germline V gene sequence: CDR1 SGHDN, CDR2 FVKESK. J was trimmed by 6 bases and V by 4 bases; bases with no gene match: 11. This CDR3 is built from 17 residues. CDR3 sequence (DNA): TGTGCCAGCAGCCCTGGGACTAGCGGGGGCCTTTTGCGCGAGCAGTACTTC. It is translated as CASSPGTSGGLLREQYF.

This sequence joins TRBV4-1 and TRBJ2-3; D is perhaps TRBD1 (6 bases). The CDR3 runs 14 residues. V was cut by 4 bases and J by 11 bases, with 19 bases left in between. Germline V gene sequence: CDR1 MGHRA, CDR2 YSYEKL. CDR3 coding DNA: TGCGCCAGCAGCCCAGGCCAGGGGCCTTATAAGCAGTATTTT. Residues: CASSPGQGPYKQYF.

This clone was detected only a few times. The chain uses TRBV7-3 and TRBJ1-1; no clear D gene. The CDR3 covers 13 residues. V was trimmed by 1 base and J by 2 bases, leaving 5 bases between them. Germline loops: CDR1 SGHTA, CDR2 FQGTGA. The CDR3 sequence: CASSLRQNTEAFF. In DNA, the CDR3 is TGTGCCAGCAGCTTAAGACAAAACACTGAAGCTTTCTTT.

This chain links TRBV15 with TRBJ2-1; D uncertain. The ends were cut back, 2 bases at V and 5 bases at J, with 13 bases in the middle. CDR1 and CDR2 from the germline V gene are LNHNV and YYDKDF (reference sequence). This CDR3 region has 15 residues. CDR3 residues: CATSRSAADHNEQFF. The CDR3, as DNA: TGTGCCACCAGCAGAAGCGCGGCGGACCACAATGAGCAGTTCTTC.

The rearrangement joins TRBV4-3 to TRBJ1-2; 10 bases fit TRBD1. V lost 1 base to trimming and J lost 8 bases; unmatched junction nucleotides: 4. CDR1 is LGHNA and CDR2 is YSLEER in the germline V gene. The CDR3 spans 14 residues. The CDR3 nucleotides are TGCGCCAGCAGCCAAGGGACAGGGGGTCCGGGCTACACCTTC. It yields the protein CASSQGTGGPGYTF.

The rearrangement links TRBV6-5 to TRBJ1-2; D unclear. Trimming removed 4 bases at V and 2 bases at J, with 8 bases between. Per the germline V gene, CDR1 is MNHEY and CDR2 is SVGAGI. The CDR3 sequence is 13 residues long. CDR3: CASSFDGNYGYTF. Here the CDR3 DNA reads TGTGCCAGCAGTTTTGACGGCAACTATGGCTACACCTTC.

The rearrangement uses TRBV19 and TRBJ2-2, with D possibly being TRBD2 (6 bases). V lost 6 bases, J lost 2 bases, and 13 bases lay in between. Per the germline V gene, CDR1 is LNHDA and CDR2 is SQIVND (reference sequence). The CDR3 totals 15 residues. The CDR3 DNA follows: TGTGCCAGTAGGGCGGGGCAGACAAACACCGGGGAGCTGTTTTTT. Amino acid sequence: CASRAGQTNTGELFF.

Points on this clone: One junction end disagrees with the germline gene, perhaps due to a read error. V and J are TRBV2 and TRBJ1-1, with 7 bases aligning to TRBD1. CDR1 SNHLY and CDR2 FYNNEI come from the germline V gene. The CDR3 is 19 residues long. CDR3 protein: CASREGTATEFRANTEAFF. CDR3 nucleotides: TGTGCCAGCAGGGAAGGGACAGCGACCGAGTTTAGGGCAAACACTGAAGCTTTCTTT.

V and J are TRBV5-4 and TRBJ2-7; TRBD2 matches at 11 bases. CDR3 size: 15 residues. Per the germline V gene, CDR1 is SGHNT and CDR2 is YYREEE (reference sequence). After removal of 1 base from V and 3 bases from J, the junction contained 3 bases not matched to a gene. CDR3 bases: TGTGCCAGCAGCTTGACTAGCGGGGGACACTACGAGCAGTACTTC. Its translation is CASSLTSGGHYEQYF.

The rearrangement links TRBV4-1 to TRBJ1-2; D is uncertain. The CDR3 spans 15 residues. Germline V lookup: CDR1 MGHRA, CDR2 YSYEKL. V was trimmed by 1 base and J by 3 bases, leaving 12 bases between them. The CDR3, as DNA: TGCGCCAGCAGCCAAGGGTTTGACAAATACTATGGCTACACCTTC. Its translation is CASSQGFDKYYGYTF.

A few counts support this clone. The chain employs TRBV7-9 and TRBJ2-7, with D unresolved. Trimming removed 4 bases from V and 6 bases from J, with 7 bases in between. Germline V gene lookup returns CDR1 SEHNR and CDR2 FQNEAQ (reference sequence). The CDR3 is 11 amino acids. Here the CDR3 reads CASSSVVEQYF. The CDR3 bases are TGTGCCAGCAGCTCTGTAGTCGAGCAGTACTTC.

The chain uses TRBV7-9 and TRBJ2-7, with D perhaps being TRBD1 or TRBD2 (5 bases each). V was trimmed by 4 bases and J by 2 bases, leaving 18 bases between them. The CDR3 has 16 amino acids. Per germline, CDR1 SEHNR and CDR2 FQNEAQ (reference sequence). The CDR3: CASSSSGAEDPYEQYF. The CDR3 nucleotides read TGTGCCAGCAGCTCTTCCGGGGCCGAGGACCCCTACGAGCAGTACTTC.

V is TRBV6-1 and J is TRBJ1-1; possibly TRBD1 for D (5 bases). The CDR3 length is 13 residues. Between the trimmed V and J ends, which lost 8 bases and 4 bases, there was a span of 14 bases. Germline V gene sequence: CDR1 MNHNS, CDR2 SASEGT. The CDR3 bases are TGTGCCAGCGTCCCCTCGGGGGGCACTGAAGCTTTCTTT. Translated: CASVPSGGTEAFF.

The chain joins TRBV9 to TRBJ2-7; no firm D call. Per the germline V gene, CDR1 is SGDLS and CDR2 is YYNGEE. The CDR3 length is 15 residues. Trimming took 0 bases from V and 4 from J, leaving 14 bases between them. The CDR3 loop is CASSVGSGNGYEQYF. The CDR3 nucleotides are TGTGCCAGCAGCGTAGGGTCGGGTAATGGGTACGAGCAGTACTTC.

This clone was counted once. CDR3 in DNA: TGTGCCAGCAGTGGACAGGGGGACCTCACCTACGAGCAGTACTTC. Encoded protein: CASSGQGDLTYEQYF. The chain is built from TRBV28 and TRBJ2-7, with 10 bases fitting TRBD1. CDR1 and CDR2 from the germline V gene are MDHEN and SYDVKM. This CDR3 region has 15 residues. The trim removed 5 bases at V and 2 bases at J, leaving 6 bases unmatched. The full variable domain, rest sourced from reference TRBV28 and TRBJ2-7, is DVKVTQSSRYLVKRTGEKVFLECVQDMDHENMFWYRQDPGLGLRLIYFSYDVKMKEKGDIPEGYSVSREKKERFSLILESASTNQTSMYLCASSGQGDLTYEQYFGPGTRLTVT.

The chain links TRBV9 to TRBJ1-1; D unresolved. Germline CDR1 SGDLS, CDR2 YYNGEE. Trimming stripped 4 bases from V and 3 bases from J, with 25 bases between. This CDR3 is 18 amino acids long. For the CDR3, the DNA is TGTGCCAGCAGCACCCCCGGTAGAAGTAGTCGACCAGACACTGAAGCTTTCTTT. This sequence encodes CASSTPGRSSRPDTEAFF.

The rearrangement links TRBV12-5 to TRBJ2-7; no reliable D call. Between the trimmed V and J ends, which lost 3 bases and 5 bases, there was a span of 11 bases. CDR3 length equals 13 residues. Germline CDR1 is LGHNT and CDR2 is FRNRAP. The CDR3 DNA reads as TGTGCTAGTGGTTTCCGCGTTTACGACGAGCAGTACTTC. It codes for CASGFRVYDEQYF. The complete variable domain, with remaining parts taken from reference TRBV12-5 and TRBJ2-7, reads DARVTQTPRHKVTEMGQEVTMRCQPILGHNTVFWYRQTMMQGLELLAYFRNRAPLDDSGMPKDRFSAEMPDATLATLKIQPSEPRDSAVYFCASGFRVYDEQYFGPGTRLTVT.

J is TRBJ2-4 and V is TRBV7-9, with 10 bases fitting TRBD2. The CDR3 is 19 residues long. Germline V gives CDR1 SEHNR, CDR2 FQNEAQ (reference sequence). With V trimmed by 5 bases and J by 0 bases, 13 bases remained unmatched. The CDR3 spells CASSAPGTSEPLAKNIQYF. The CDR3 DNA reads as TGTGCCAGCAGCGCCCCCGGGACTAGCGAACCACTAGCCAAAAACATTCAGTACTTC.

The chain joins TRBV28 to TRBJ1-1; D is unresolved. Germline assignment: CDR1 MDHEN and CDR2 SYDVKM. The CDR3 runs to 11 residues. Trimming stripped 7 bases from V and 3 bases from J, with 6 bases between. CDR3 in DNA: TGTGCCAGCACCGTCTACACTGAAGCTTTCTTT. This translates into CASTVYTEAFF.

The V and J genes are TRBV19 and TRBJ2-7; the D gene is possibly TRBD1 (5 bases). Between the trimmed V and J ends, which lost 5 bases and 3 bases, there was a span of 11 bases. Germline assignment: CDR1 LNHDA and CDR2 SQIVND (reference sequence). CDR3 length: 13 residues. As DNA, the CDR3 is TGTGCCAGTAGTCGGACAACTTACTACGAGCAGTACTTC. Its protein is CASSRTTYYEQYF.

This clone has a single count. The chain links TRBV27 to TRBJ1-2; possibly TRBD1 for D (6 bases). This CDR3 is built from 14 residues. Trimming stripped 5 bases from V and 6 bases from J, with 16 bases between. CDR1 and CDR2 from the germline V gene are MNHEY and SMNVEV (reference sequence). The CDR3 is CASSPIDRFDGYTF. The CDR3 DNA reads TGTGCCAGCAGTCCGATCGACAGGTTTGATGGCTACACCTTC.

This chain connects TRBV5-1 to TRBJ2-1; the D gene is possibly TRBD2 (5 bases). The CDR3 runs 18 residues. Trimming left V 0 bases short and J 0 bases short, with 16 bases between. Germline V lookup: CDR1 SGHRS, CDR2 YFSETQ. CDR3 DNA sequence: TGCGCCAGCAGCTTGGCCCCGTGGAGGTCATCCTCCTACAATGAGCAGTTCTTC. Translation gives CASSLAPWRSSSYNEQFF.

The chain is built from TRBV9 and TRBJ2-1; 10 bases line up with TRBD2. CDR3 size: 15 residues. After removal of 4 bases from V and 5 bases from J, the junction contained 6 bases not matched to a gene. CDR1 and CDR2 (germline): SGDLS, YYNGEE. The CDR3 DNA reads TGTGCCAGCAGCTACACTAGCGGGGCGGACAATGAGCAGTTCTTC. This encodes CASSYTSGADNEQFF.